The 20 T cell receptor beta chains given below trace back to one sample, sequenced in a study of siplizumab effects on memory and regulatory T cells (dated by TCRdb to the late 2010s). Library preparation employed the immunoSEQ multiplex PCR assay. TCRdb provides this immuneACCESS table in a form limited to in-frame rearrangements. Some clones are lacking; in checked studies, under half of them reflect an unresolved V gene, and why the rest are absent is not known. The sample has around 100,000 clones on record, around 93% of them singletons. The ten largest make up less than 1.5% of the sample. Sequencing used non-Treg CD4+ T cells sorted from blood. The sample's cell subset or site label is to be understood as: FACS-sorted unstimulated CD4+ non-regulatory T cells. The receptor source for this set is a human donor in good health.

This sequence joins TRBV19 and TRBJ1-1; a weak D match, TRBD1 (6 bases). Germline V CDR1 and CDR2: LNHDA, SQIVND (reference sequence). V dropped 6 bases and J dropped 3 bases, with 14 bases sitting between them. This CDR3 comprises 14 residues. The DNA for the CDR3 is TGTGCCAGTAGCACGAGAGACAGGCACACTGAAGCTTTCTTT. Translating gives CASSTRDRHTEAFF. Drawing the rest from reference TRBV19 and TRBJ1-1, the complete variable domain is DGGITQSPKYLFRKEGQNVTLSCEQNLNHDAMYWYRQDPGQGLRLIYYSQIVNDFQKGDIAEGYSVSREKKESFPLTVTSAQKNPTAFYLCASSTRDRHTEAFFGQGTRLTVV.

The chain joins TRBV7-8 to TRBJ2-2; D is possibly TRBD1 or TRBD2 (5 bases each). CDR1 SGHVS and CDR2 FQNEAQ come from the germline V gene. CDR3 size: 16 residues. The germline V and J ends were trimmed by 5 bases and 1 base, with 14 bases remaining between them. For the CDR3, the DNA is TGTGCCAGCAGCCGAAGGGGAGCGGAGAACACCGGGGAGCTGTTTTTT. Protein sequence: CASSRRGAENTGELFF.

This chain links TRBV7-9 with TRBJ2-1, with a possible D match to TRBD1 (6 bases). Germline CDR1 and CDR2: SEHNR and FQNEAQ (reference sequence). The V and J ends lost 7 bases and 1 base respectively, with 14 bases between them. The CDR3 runs 15 residues. For the CDR3, the DNA is TGTGCCAGCACCCCGGGGCAGGGGTCCTACAATGAGCAGTTCTTC. Amino acids: CASTPGQGSYNEQFF.

This chain links TRBV7-9 with TRBJ2-7, with a weak D call TRBD2 (5 bases). V lost 7 bases and J lost 0, with 13 bases in between. The CDR3 runs to 14 residues. Germline V gene sequence: CDR1 SEHNR, CDR2 FQNEAQ (reference sequence). The CDR3 DNA sequence: TGTGCCAGCAACACGGGAACTGGCTCCTACGAGCAGTACTTC. It translates to CASNTGTGSYEQYF.

This clone was counted a single time. CDR3 loop: CASSLALNTEAFF. CDR3 coding DNA: TGCGCCAGCAGCTTGGCCCTGAACACTGAAGCTTTCTTT. The chain couples TRBV5-1 to TRBJ1-1; no reliable D call. Germline-derived CDR1 and CDR2 are SGHRS and YFSETQ. The V end lost 0 bases, the J end lost 0 bases, and 3 bases lay between the germline ends. The CDR3 totals 13 residues.

This clone appeared once. The gene calls are TRBV7-3 and TRBJ2-1; 13 bases align to TRBD2. V lost 5 bases, J lost 10 bases, and 11 bases stayed unmatched. CDR3 length: 16 amino acids. Germline assignment: CDR1 SGHTA and CDR2 FQGTGA. In DNA, the CDR3 is TGTGCCAGCAGCCTATCCGGGACTAGCGGGACAGTAGAGCAGTTCTTC. Amino acids: CASSLSGTSGTVEQFF.

The chain has TRBV5-1 and TRBJ2-1, with D maybe TRBD1 (5 bases). The V gene lost 5 bases and the J gene lost 0 bases, with 15 bases spanning the gap. The CDR3 totals 16 residues. Germline V gene data show CDR1 as SGHRS and CDR2 as YFSETQ. This CDR3 reads CASRRSRVSSYNEQFF. The CDR3 region has the DNA TGCGCCAGCAGGAGATCCAGGGTTAGCTCCTACAATGAGCAGTTCTTC.

The chain recombines TRBV28 with TRBJ2-1; 8 nucleotides match TRBD2. Germline V gene lookup returns CDR1 MDHEN and CDR2 SYDVKM. Losses at the gene ends were 6 bases for V and 2 bases for J; bases not matched to a gene: 6. There are 15 residues in the CDR3. CDR3 sequence (DNA): TGTGCCAGCAGCCAAACTAGCGGCGCCTACAATGAGCAGTTCTTC. It yields the protein CASSQTSGAYNEQFF.

Only one count was recorded for this clone. The chain recombines TRBV5-5 with TRBJ2-7; TRBD2 aligns across 7 bases. Germline V gene sequence: CDR1 SGHKS, CDR2 YYEKEE (reference sequence). Trimming at V came to 4 bases and at J to 6 bases, leaving 13 bases not matched to a gene. CDR3 length: 15 amino acids. The CDR3 sequence: CASSRTTPGGGEQYF. As DNA, the CDR3 is TGTGCCAGCAGCCGGACCACTCCGGGAGGCGGCGAGCAGTACTTC.

The chain recombines TRBV7-3 with TRBJ1-1; D may be TRBD1 (6 bases). This CDR3 has 13 residues. In germline, CDR1 is SGHTA, CDR2 FQGTGA. The V end was cut by 5 bases, the J end by 6 bases, with 13 bases between. Here the CDR3 DNA reads TGTGCCAGCAGCCCAAACGGGGGCTCTGAAGCTTTCTTT. Protein product: CASSPNGGSEAFF.

The chain combines TRBV11-3 with TRBJ2-2; D is unresolved. The CDR3 length is 13 residues. Germline CDR1 and CDR2: SGHNT and YENEEA. Trimming took 0 bases from V and 5 from J, leaving 4 bases between them. The CDR3 sequence: CASSLEVTGELFF. As DNA, the CDR3 is TGTGCCAGCAGCTTAGAAGTAACCGGGGAGCTGTTTTTT.

V and J are TRBV2 and TRBJ1-4; 9 bases agree with TRBD1. The ends lost 3 bases at V and 8 bases at J; junction bases unmatched: 7. The CDR3 consists of 15 residues. Germline-derived CDR1 and CDR2 are SNHLY and FYNNEI. CDR3: CASSEAGTGNEKLFF. The CDR3 DNA follows: TGTGCCAGCAGTGAGGCCGGGACAGGGAACGAAAAACTGTTTTTT.

The DNA of the CDR3 is TGTGCCAGCAGCCAAGATATCGTGATGGACAAACTGTTTTTT. This sequence encodes CASSQDIVMDKLFF. This rearrangement joins TRBV14 to TRBJ1-4, with D uncertain. The CDR3 runs to 14 residues. Germline lookup yields CDR1 SGHDN and CDR2 FVKESK. The V and J ends lost 0 bases and 11 bases respectively, with 13 bases between them.

The chain combines TRBV18 with TRBJ2-3; D is ambiguous. Germline CDR1 and CDR2: KGHSH and LQKENI. This CDR3 spans 15 amino acids. The ends were cut back, 6 bases at V and 0 bases at J, with 13 bases in the middle. The chain's CDR3 is CASSVRETSTDTQYF. CDR3 DNA sequence: TGTGCCAGCTCGGTCAGAGAAACTAGCACAGATACGCAGTATTTT.

The chain links TRBV6-5 to TRBJ1-4, with D possibly being TRBD1 (6 bases). The germline gives CDR1 MNHEY, CDR2 SVGAGI. The CDR3 runs 15 residues. The germline V and J ends were trimmed by 0 bases and 7 bases, with 12 bases remaining between them. The CDR3 protein is CASSYSGGQAEKLFF. In DNA form, the CDR3 reads TGTGCCAGCAGTTACTCCGGGGGGCAAGCTGAAAAACTGTTTTTT.

V is TRBV6-5 and J is TRBJ2-7; a possible D gene is TRBD1 (5 bases). The CDR3 consists of 16 residues. Germline V gene lookup returns CDR1 MNHEY and CDR2 SVGAGI. V lost 0 bases to trimming and J lost 0 bases, with 12 bases between them. CDR3 sequence (DNA): TGTGCCAGCAGTTACTCGCACAGGTCGAGCTCCTACGAGCAGTACTTC. Its translation: CASSYSHRSSSYEQYF.

The rearrangement joins TRBV5-1 to TRBJ1-6, with D maybe TRBD1 (5 bases). Germline values: CDR1 SGHRS, CDR2 YFSETQ. V was clipped by 0 bases and J by 8 bases, with 12 bases between them. The CDR3 consists of 15 residues. CDR3 DNA sequence: TGCGCCAGCAGCTTGGGCCTTCTAGGGGATTCACCCCTCCACTTT. Its translation: CASSLGLLGDSPLHF.

The chain uses TRBV11-3 and TRBJ2-5, with TRBD2 as a possible D gene (5 bases). V was cut by 8 bases and J by 2 bases, with 18 bases left in between. This CDR3 is built from 15 residues. Germline CDR1 and CDR2: SGHNT and YENEEA. This CDR3 reads CASSPGGYEQETQYF. The CDR3 coding sequence is TGTGCCAGCTCCCCTGGCGGGTACGAACAAGAGACCCAGTACTTC.

The chain employs TRBV27 and TRBJ1-2, with 12 bases matching TRBD1. CDR3 length: 17 residues. The V and J ends lost 6 bases and 4 bases, in that order; junction bases with no gene match: 12. The V gene's germline CDR1 is MNHEY and CDR2 SMNVEV (reference sequence). CDR3 protein: CASSPGDRGLVRYGYTF. Written as DNA, the CDR3 is TGTGCCAGCAGCCCCGGGGACAGGGGGCTCGTTCGCTATGGCTACACCTTC.

Comments on this clone: At one end the junction does not follow the germline gene, possibly because of a read error. The chain couples TRBV6-5 to TRBJ2-7; TRBD1 aligns across 7 bases. The germline V gene has CDR1 MNHEY and CDR2 SVGAGI. The CDR3 runs to 15 residues. The CDR3 here is CASSYSTGNLYERYF. The CDR3 DNA reads TGTGCCAGCAGTTACTCGACAGGGAATCTTTACGAGCGGTACTTC.